A single sample gave rise to the 2 T cell receptor beta chains below, sequenced in a study of CD8+ T cells in alopecia areata. As the sequencing template, cDNA was produced by extracting RNA and reverse transcribing it. TCRdb's table, derived via immunoSEQ multiplex PCR, lists solely in-frame clones and lacks some. The sample consists of about 250,000 clones, 60% of them appearing once. This sample's treatment: oral pan-JAK inhibitor, 5-10 mg twice daily. The sequences come from CD4+ T cells sorted from blood, collected around week 54, from a patient treated with tofacitinib. Receptors were obtained from a human donor with alopecia areata.

CDR3 in amino acids: CASSEQGGIDQPQHF. Written as DNA, the CDR3 is TGTGCCAGCAGTGAGCAAGGAGGAATTGATCAGCCCCAGCATTTT. This chain connects TRBV2 to TRBJ1-5; D remains ambiguous. Germline V lookup: CDR1 SNHLY, CDR2 FYNNEI. The CDR3 runs to 15 residues. V lost 3 bases and J lost 5, with 14 bases in between.

The V call is TRBV30, the J call TRBJ1-5; D may be TRBD1 (6 bases). The CDR3 is made up of 13 amino acids. CDR1 GTSNPN and CDR2 SVGIG come from the germline V gene (reference sequence). V was pared by 2 bases and J by 6 bases, with 11 bases between. CDR3 residues: CAWSSSGAQPQHF. The CDR3 DNA is TGTGCCTGGAGTTCCTCAGGGGCTCAGCCCCAGCATTTT.